This passage covers 25 T cell receptor beta chains from one sample sequenced in a study of blood T cells in healthy people across ages. PCR was performed a second time for 7 to 11 cycles using a sample-barcoded 5' primer and a J-beta primer mix. TCRdb re-derived calls from the 5' RACE reads in MiXCR, one entry per CDR3 protein. Of more than 1,000,000 distinct CDR3 sequences in the sample, 20% to 25% were seen once. These data also formed part of another study, on T cells of mothers and their children.

The sequenced sample was blood. The source is a girl aged 2 to 9 in good health.

In its sample, this clonotype was seen a few times. The V gene is TRBV27, the J gene TRBJ2-3; D ambiguous. V lost 6 bases to trimming and J lost 7 bases, with 11 bases between them. There are 12 residues in the CDR3. In germline, CDR1 is MNHEY, CDR2 SMNVEV (reference sequence). CDR3 sequence: CASRLSDHTQYF. CDR3 in DNA: TGTGCCAGCAGACTATCGGATCATACGCAGTATTTT.

This chain joins TRBV10-3 and TRBJ2-1, with TRBD2 matching over 11 bases. CDR3 length: 13 amino acids. The V segment lost 10 bases and the J segment 5 bases; nucleotides outside the gene matches: 4. Germline assignment: CDR1 ENHRY and CDR2 SYGVKD. CDR3 DNA: TGTGCCACGGGACTAGCGGTGGACAATGAGCAGTTCTTC. Protein sequence: CATGLAVDNEQFF.

This clonotype was picked up a small number of times. The V call is TRBV7-9, the J call TRBJ1-2; no clear D gene. This CDR3 comprises 15 residues. Germline CDR1 and CDR2: SEHNR and FQNEAQ (reference sequence). V gave up 0 bases and J gave up 6 bases, with 14 bases separating them. The CDR3 DNA reads TGTGCCAGCAGCTTAGCCGCAGAAGGCCTCAATGGCTACACCTTC. It is translated as CASSLAAEGLNGYTF.

The chain uses TRBV4-1 and TRBJ1-4; D unresolved. Trimming removed 2 bases from V and 8 bases from J, with 6 bases in between. Germline assignment: CDR1 MGHRA and CDR2 YSYEKL. The CDR3 covers 12 residues. The CDR3 reads CASSQPQEKLFF. The CDR3 region has the DNA TGCGCCAGCAGCCAACCACAGGAAAAACTGTTTTTT.

The V and J genes are TRBV18 and TRBJ2-7; D perhaps matches TRBD1 (6 bases). V gave up 5 bases and J gave up 0 bases, with 14 bases separating them. The CDR3 is 15 residues long. Germline V gene data show CDR1 as KGHSH and CDR2 as LQKENI. As DNA, the CDR3 is TGTGCCAGCTCATCCGCTCGAGGGGGCTCCTACGAGCAGTACTTC. Amino acids: CASSSARGGSYEQYF. Combining the CDR3 with reference TRBV18 and TRBJ2-7 gives the whole variable domain NAGVMQNPRHLVRRRGQEARLRCSPMKGHSHVYWYRQLPEEGLKFMVYLQKENIIDESGMPKERFSAEFPKEGPSILRIQQVVRGDSAAYFCASSSARGGSYEQYFGPGTRLTVT.

The chain couples TRBV9 to TRBJ2-5, with a weak D call TRBD1 (5 bases). TRBJ2-7 explains the end of the DNA better; the J call may be wrong. The CDR3 covers 17 residues. Germline lookup yields CDR1 SGDLS and CDR2 YYNGEE. CDR3 loop: CASSVDAEEWGPYEQYF. The CDR3 nucleotides are TGTGCCAGCAGCGTAGACGCGGAAGAATGGGGCCCTTACGAGCAGTACTTC.

V and J are TRBV7-9 and TRBJ1-4; the match to TRBD1 covers 10 bases. The CDR3 sequence is 15 residues long. Germline CDR1 SEHNR, CDR2 FQNEAQ (reference sequence). The V and J ends lost 5 bases and 8 bases, in that order; junction bases with no gene match: 8. CDR3 bases: TGTGCCAGCAGCATCACCGGGACAGGGGAGGAAAAACTGTTTTTT. Translating it yields CASSITGTGEEKLFF.

This clonotype was counted only a few times. The chain recombines TRBV6-5 with TRBJ1-6; D is undetermined. The CDR3 is 17 residues long. Between the trimmed V and J ends, which lost 2 bases and 14 bases, there was a span of 25 bases. Germline assignment: CDR1 MNHEY and CDR2 SVGAGI. Here the CDR3 DNA reads TGTGCCAGCAGTTACGGGTCCTCCGGGCCTTATCTATCGTCCCTCCACTTT. This codes for CASSYGSSGPYLSSLHF.

In its sample, this clonotype was seen a few times. The rearrangement uses TRBV29-1 and TRBJ2-5; D gene unclear. Trimming pared 2 bases from V and 4 bases from J, leaving 14 bases between. The CDR3 consists of 14 residues. In germline, CDR1 is SQVTM, CDR2 ANQGSEA. The CDR3 region is CSVEQAVRGETQYF. In DNA, the CDR3 is TGCAGCGTTGAACAGGCAGTCCGAGGAGAGACCCAGTACTTC.

This clonotype has only a few counts. A much larger clonotype is one base distant, so this may be a read error. The chain combines TRBV27 with TRBJ2-3, with 8 bases identical to TRBD2. The junction had 5 bases not matched to a gene; V was cut back by 5 bases and J by 4 bases. The length of the CDR3 is 14 residues. The germline gives CDR1 MNHEY, CDR2 SMNVEV (reference sequence). The DNA of the CDR3 is TGTGCCAGCAGTGACGGGGGGGCCCCAGATACGCAGTATTTT. Its protein is CASSDGGAPDTQYF.

In its sample, this clonotype was seen many times. The chain has TRBV9 and TRBJ2-1, with no clear D. Germline values: CDR1 SGDLS, CDR2 YYNGEE. This CDR3 has 13 amino acids. The germline V and J ends were trimmed by 3 bases and 7 bases, with 11 bases remaining between them. The CDR3 region has the DNA TGTGCCAGCAGCGAATGGGTGGGGAATGAGCAGTTCTTC. It encodes CASSEWVGNEQFF.

Comments on this clonotype: Mismatch with germline at one junction end may stem from a read error. The genes are TRBV4-1 and TRBJ2-5; D is perhaps TRBD2 (6 bases). This CDR3 has 15 residues. In germline, CDR1 is MGHRA, CDR2 YSYEKL. As DNA, the CDR3 is TGCACCAGCAGCCAAGACGGGACTGCCCAAGAGACCCAGTACTTC. This gives the protein CTSSQDGTAQETQYF.

The chain has TRBV29-1 and TRBJ2-3; 8 nucleotides align to TRBD2. Losses at the gene ends were 6 bases for V and 6 bases for J; bases not matched to a gene: 17. The CDR3 is made up of 16 amino acids. Germline V gene lookup returns CDR1 SQVTM and CDR2 ANQGSEA. In DNA form, the CDR3 reads TGCAGCGTCTTAGCGGGACGGAACACATTCACGGATACGCAGTATTTT. This encodes CSVLAGRNTFTDTQYF.

There are a few counts of this clonotype. J is TRBJ2-2 and V is TRBV9; unclear D gene. Germline V CDR1 and CDR2: SGDLS, YYNGEE. The V end lost 7 bases, the J end lost 4 bases, and 8 bases lay between the germline ends. The CDR3 covers 12 residues. The CDR3 loop reads CASGKGTGELFF. In DNA, the CDR3 is TGTGCCAGCGGGAAGGGCACCGGGGAGCTGTTTTTT. Drawing the rest from reference TRBV9 and TRBJ2-2, the complete variable domain is DSGVTQTPKHLITATGQRVTLRCSPRSGDLSVYWYQQSLDQGLQFLIQYYNGEERAKGNILERFSAQQFPDLHSELNLSSLELGDSALYFCASGKGTGELFFGEGSRLTVL.

This chain links TRBV6-2 or TRBV6-3 with TRBJ2-5, with D possibly matching TRBD2 (6 bases). CDR1 is MNHEY and CDR2 is SVGEGT in the germline V gene. The CDR3 extends over 15 amino acids. Deletions cut 8 bases from V and 0 bases from J, with 16 bases between. This CDR3 is CASVPGGEYQETQYF. CDR3 in DNA: TGTGCCAGCGTTCCCGGCGGGGAATACCAAGAGACCCAGTACTTC.

The rearrangement uses TRBV7-9 and TRBJ2-1; possibly TRBD2 for D (6 bases). The end of the DNA is better explained by TRBJ2-7, so the J call may be wrong. Per the germline V gene, CDR1 is SEHNR and CDR2 is FQNEAQ (reference sequence). CDR3 size: 16 residues. The DNA for the CDR3 is TGTGCCAGCAGCCCCTACCTACCGGGCGGGGTGGGCGAGCAGTACTTC. Protein: CASSPYLPGGVGEQYF.

The rearrangement joins TRBV6-5 to TRBJ2-5, with 8 bases lining up with TRBD1. The end of the DNA aligns better with TRBJ2-7, so the J call may be wrong. The CDR3 sequence is 14 residues long. CDR1 and CDR2 from the germline V gene are MNHEY and SVGAGI. This CDR3 reads CASSSGQGAGEQYF. CDR3 nucleotides: TGTGCCAGCAGTTCGGGGCAGGGGGCCGGCGAGCAGTACTTC.

V and J are TRBV6-2 or TRBV6-3 and TRBJ2-1; D tentatively fits TRBD1 or TRBD2 (5 bases each). Germline CDR1 is MNHEY and CDR2 is SVGEGT. The CDR3 covers 13 residues. Trimming removed 2 bases at V and 8 bases at J, with 10 bases between. CDR3 sequence (DNA): TGTGCCAGCAGTTACGTCAGGGACGATGAGCAGTTCTTC. This sequence encodes CASSYVRDDEQFF.

Remarks on this clonotype: The junction differs from germline at one of its ends, possibly a read error. The chain uses TRBV6-1 and TRBJ1-4; D unresolved. The CDR3 sequence is 10 residues long. Germline loops: CDR1 MNHNS, CDR2 SASEGT. The CDR3 DNA follows: TGTGCCAGCCGAAGTGAAGAACTGTTTTTT. Amino acid sequence: CASRSEELFF.

J is TRBJ2-3 and V is TRBV10-3, with D unresolved. Germline CDR1 and CDR2: ENHRY and SYGVKD. The CDR3 length is 12 residues. V gave up 11 bases and J gave up 6 bases, with 15 bases separating them. The CDR3 here is CAVTTGNDTQYF. CDR3 DNA sequence: TGTGCCGTCACGACGGGCAACGATACGCAGTATTTT.

The chain couples TRBV28 to TRBJ1-1; possibly TRBD1 for D (5 bases). The length of the CDR3 is 13 residues. The germline V gene has CDR1 MDHEN and CDR2 SYDVKM. V was clipped by 7 bases and J by 6 bases, with 15 bases between them. The DNA for the CDR3 is TGTGCCAGCAAGGGCAGGGCGTTTTCTGAAGCTTTCTTT. This translates into CASKGRAFSEAFF.

This rearrangement joins TRBV7-8 to TRBJ1-5, with D uncertain. Germline V CDR1 and CDR2: SGHVS, FQNEAQ. V gave up 5 bases and J gave up 10 bases, with 12 bases separating them. The CDR3 consists of 12 residues. CDR3 region: CASSPSTLPQHF. The CDR3 bases are TGTGCCAGCAGCCCCTCGACGCTACCCCAGCATTTT.

This clonotype appeared a few times. This CDR3 reads CASSLFPDRFYGYTF. CDR3 nucleotides: TGTGCCAGCAGCTTATTCCCGGACCGCTTCTATGGCTACACCTTC. The chain is built from TRBV7-2 and TRBJ1-2, with no clear D. The germline V gene encodes CDR1 SGHTA and CDR2 FQGNSA. The CDR3 length is 15 residues. V was clipped by 2 bases and J by 4 bases, with 14 bases between them.

This rearrangement joins TRBV7-8 to TRBJ1-1; a weak D match, TRBD1 (5 bases). CDR3 size: 14 residues. Germline values: CDR1 SGHVS, CDR2 FQNEAQ. V was pared by 1 base and J by 6 bases, with 12 bases between. The CDR3 loop reads CASSLVTVPSEAFF. CDR3 sequence (DNA): TGTGCCAGCAGCTTAGTGACAGTTCCCTCTGAAGCTTTCTTT.

The chain recombines TRBV7-6 with TRBJ1-5; TRBD1 matches at 7 bases. This CDR3 is built from 13 residues. Germline V gene lookup returns CDR1 SGHVS and CDR2 FNYEAQ. V shed 5 bases and J 5 bases; nucleotides not matched to a gene: 3. The CDR3 DNA reads TGTGCCAGCAGCGAAGACAGGGATCAGCCCCAGCATTTT. It yields the protein CASSEDRDQPQHF.